The TCR beta chain described here comes from a study of control samples from healthy donors and cancer patients. Here immunoSEQ multiplex PCR was the method, and the copy in TCRdb shows in-frame clones only, minus some. Of 80,000 or so clones in the sample, around nine tenths are singletons; the top ten hold 4.5% to 7%. The CDR3 has 13 amino acids. The germline V gene encodes CDR1 SGHTA and CDR2 FQGNSA. The V end lost 3 bases, the J end lost 8 bases, and 11 bases lay between the germline ends. The clonotype was recovered from a middle-aged man in good health. The rearrangement uses TRBV7-2 and TRBJ1-3; no definite D call. Sequencing was carried out using blood. CDR3 coding DNA: TGTGCCAGCAGCTTCGCCCAAAGGGACACCATATATTTT. Encoded protein: CASSFAQRDTIYF. Drawing the rest from reference TRBV7-2 and TRBJ1-3, the complete variable domain is GAGVSQSPSNKVTEKGKDVELRCDPISGHTALYWYRQSLGQGLEFLIYFQGNSAPDKSGLPSDRFSAERTGGSVSTLTIQRTQQEDSAVYLCASSFAQRDTIYFGEGSWLTVV.